Listed below are T cell receptor beta chains from one sample, sequenced in a study of blood T cell repertoires in COVID-19. Repertoires were generated with immunoSEQ multiplex PCR, while TCRdb's copy carries only in-frame clones and drops some. The sample lists fewer than 250,000 clones; about 80% were seen once. Sequenced sample: PBMCs or T cells enriched from blood (not recorded which). Source of these receptors: a middle-aged woman who had been exposed to COVID-19. Both conserved end residues are part of each CDR3. The order of the fields is J gene, clone size, CDR3 length, D gene, V gene, CDR3 DNA, CDR3 protein. D genes are given only for firm matches. A row's size may be missing; if present it is once, few, many or a size class.

j_call: TRBJ1-1
clone_size: -
cdr3_length: 15
d_call: -
v_call: TRBV9
cdr3_nt: TGTGCCAGCAGCCTATCCGGCGGAGGGAACACTGAAGCTTTCTTT
cdr3_aa: CASSLSGGGNTEAFF

j_call: TRBJ2-7
clone_size: -
cdr3_length: 15
d_call: -
v_call: TRBV7-2
cdr3_nt: TGTGCCAGCAGCGGGAGAGCATCATGGTCCTACGAGCAGTACTTC
cdr3_aa: CASSGRASWSYEQYF

j_call: TRBJ1-1
clone_size: -
cdr3_length: 13
d_call: -
v_call: TRBV28
cdr3_nt: TGTGCCAGCAGTTTAGTAGTCAACACTGAAGCTTTCTTT
cdr3_aa: CASSLVVNTEAFF

j_call: TRBJ1-5
clone_size: -
cdr3_length: 18
d_call: -
v_call: TRBV7-4
cdr3_nt: TGTGCCAGCAGCCGACTAGGTGGGGGGGGAGACAGGAATCAGCCCCAGCATTTT
cdr3_aa: CASSRLGGGGDRNQPQHF

j_call: TRBJ2-5
clone_size: -
cdr3_length: 16
d_call: -
v_call: TRBV12-5
cdr3_nt: TGTGCTAGTGGCCGGACCCAACAGGGTATGGGCGAGACCCAGTACTTC
cdr3_aa: CASGRTQQGMGETQYF

j_call: TRBJ1-2
clone_size: -
cdr3_length: 13
d_call: TRBD1
v_call: TRBV5-6
cdr3_nt: TGTGCCAGCAGCAAACAGGGGAACTATGGCTACACCTTC
cdr3_aa: CASSKQGNYGYTF

j_call: TRBJ1-3
clone_size: few
cdr3_length: 14
d_call: -
v_call: TRBV28
cdr3_nt: TGTGCCAGCAGTTTAACCCGGAGGAGCAACACCATATATTTT
cdr3_aa: CASSLTRRSNTIYF

j_call: TRBJ2-3
clone_size: -
cdr3_length: 11
d_call: -
v_call: TRBV5-1
cdr3_nt: TGCGCCAGCAGCCAAACAGATACGCAGTATTTT
cdr3_aa: CASSQTDTQYF

j_call: TRBJ2-7
clone_size: -
cdr3_length: 16
d_call: -
v_call: TRBV15
cdr3_nt: TGTGCCACCAGCAGAGGTTTGGGGCAGAGTTTGGGGGAGCAGTACTTC
cdr3_aa: CATSRGLGQSLGEQYF

j_call: TRBJ2-1
clone_size: -
cdr3_length: 18
d_call: TRBD2
v_call: TRBV19
cdr3_nt: TGTGCCAGTAGTAACCTCCTCTCTAGCGGGGTCCCCTACAATGAGCAGTTCTTC
cdr3_aa: CASSNLLSSGVPYNEQFF

j_call: TRBJ1-5
clone_size: -
cdr3_length: 15
d_call: -
v_call: TRBV7-2
cdr3_nt: TGTGCCAGCAGCTTCCCGAGGTCCCCAAATCAGCCCCAGCATTTT
cdr3_aa: CASSFPRSPNQPQHF

j_call: TRBJ2-1
clone_size: -
cdr3_length: 16
d_call: TRBD2
v_call: TRBV28
cdr3_nt: TGTGCCAGCAGTCCCTCCCTAGCGGGGGTTTACAATGAGCAGTTCTTC
cdr3_aa: CASSPSLAGVYNEQFF

j_call: TRBJ1-2
clone_size: -
cdr3_length: 14
d_call: -
v_call: TRBV2
cdr3_nt: TGTGCCAGCAGTGGGGACAAAGCTAACTATGGCTACACCTTC
cdr3_aa: CASSGDKANYGYTF

j_call: TRBJ2-6
clone_size: -
cdr3_length: 18
d_call: -
v_call: TRBV5-4
cdr3_nt: TGTGCCAGCAGCGGAAATCCGGGACATTCGGTTGGGGCCAACGTCCTGACTTTC
cdr3_aa: CASSGNPGHSVGANVLTF

j_call: TRBJ2-6
clone_size: -
cdr3_length: 18
d_call: -
v_call: TRBV21-1
cdr3_nt: -
cdr3_aa: CASSKGQGWGSGANVLTF

j_call: TRBJ2-1
clone_size: -
cdr3_length: 14
d_call: TRBD1
v_call: TRBV19
cdr3_nt: TGTGCCAGTAGTAAACAGGGGGAGTACAATGAGCAGTTCTTC
cdr3_aa: CASSKQGEYNEQFF

j_call: TRBJ1-3
clone_size: -
cdr3_length: 17
d_call: -
v_call: TRBV6-1
cdr3_nt: TGTGCCAGCAGTGCCCTCAATCAGGGGCGTTACGGAAACACCATATATTTT
cdr3_aa: CASSALNQGRYGNTIYF

j_call: TRBJ1-1
clone_size: -
cdr3_length: 15
d_call: -
v_call: TRBV6-5
cdr3_nt: TGTGCCAGCAGTTCCGAGGGGAGGCGGAACACTGAAGCTTTCTTT
cdr3_aa: CASSSEGRRNTEAFF

j_call: TRBJ2-7
clone_size: -
cdr3_length: 16
d_call: TRBD1
v_call: TRBV9
cdr3_nt: TGTGCCAGCAGTCCAAACCCCACGGGACAGACCTACGAGCAGTACTTC
cdr3_aa: CASSPNPTGQTYEQYF

j_call: TRBJ1-2
clone_size: -
cdr3_length: 15
d_call: -
v_call: TRBV23-1
cdr3_nt: TGCGCCAGCAGTCGGACAACTCCCTCTCCCTATGGCTACACCTTC
cdr3_aa: CASSRTTPSPYGYTF

j_call: TRBJ1-2
clone_size: -
cdr3_length: 13
d_call: -
v_call: TRBV12-3/TRBV12-4
cdr3_nt: TGTGCCAGCAGTTTCGAGGGCTCCTATGGCTACACCTTC
cdr3_aa: CASSFEGSYGYTF

j_call: TRBJ1-1
clone_size: once
cdr3_length: 14
d_call: TRBD1
v_call: TRBV7-9
cdr3_nt: TGTGCCAGCAGCTTAGAACAGGGGGGCACTGAAGCTTTCTTT
cdr3_aa: CASSLEQGGTEAFF

j_call: TRBJ2-1
clone_size: -
cdr3_length: 14
d_call: TRBD2
v_call: TRBV7-2
cdr3_nt: TGTGCCAGCAGCTTACTAGCGGGCCACAATGAGCAGTTCTTC
cdr3_aa: CASSLLAGHNEQFF

j_call: TRBJ2-2
clone_size: -
cdr3_length: 14
d_call: -
v_call: TRBV19
cdr3_nt: TGTGCCAGTAACCAACCCCAGGGTATCGGGGAGCTGTTTTTT
cdr3_aa: CASNQPQGIGELFF

j_call: TRBJ2-7
clone_size: -
cdr3_length: 14
d_call: -
v_call: TRBV11-2
cdr3_nt: TGTGCCAGCAGCTTGGGGGACTCTCCCTACGAGCAGTACTTC
cdr3_aa: CASSLGDSPYEQYF

j_call: TRBJ1-1
clone_size: -
cdr3_length: 15
d_call: TRBD1
v_call: TRBV5-4
cdr3_nt: TGTGCCAGCAGCTCACAGGGGAACCTGAACACTGAAGCTTTCTTT
cdr3_aa: CASSSQGNLNTEAFF

j_call: TRBJ1-1
clone_size: -
cdr3_length: 15
d_call: -
v_call: TRBV7-9
cdr3_nt: TGTGCCAGCAGCTTCTGGGAGGGTTCGGGCACTGAAGCTTTCTTT
cdr3_aa: CASSFWEGSGTEAFF

j_call: TRBJ1-3
clone_size: -
cdr3_length: 16
d_call: -
v_call: TRBV2
cdr3_nt: TGTGCCAGCAGAGCCTATCAGGGGATGACTGGAAACACCATATATTTT
cdr3_aa: CASRAYQGMTGNTIYF

j_call: TRBJ1-5
clone_size: few
cdr3_length: 13
d_call: -
v_call: TRBV19
cdr3_nt: TGTGCCAGTAATCAGGGGATCAATCAGCCCCAGCATTTT
cdr3_aa: CASNQGINQPQHF

j_call: TRBJ1-2
clone_size: -
cdr3_length: 11
d_call: -
v_call: TRBV30
cdr3_nt: TGTGCCTGGAGCCTTTCTTATGGCTACACCTTC
cdr3_aa: CAWSLSYGYTF

j_call: TRBJ1-1
clone_size: -
cdr3_length: 14
d_call: TRBD1
v_call: TRBV6-5
cdr3_nt: TGTGCCAGCAGTCGGACAGGGGCAAGGACTGAAGCTTTCTTT
cdr3_aa: CASSRTGARTEAFF

j_call: TRBJ1-3
clone_size: -
cdr3_length: 15
d_call: -
v_call: TRBV19
cdr3_nt: TGTGCCACCCGGAAGGGGGGGATCTCTGGAAACACCATATATTTT
cdr3_aa: CATRKGGISGNTIYF

j_call: TRBJ2-1
clone_size: once
cdr3_length: 17
d_call: -
v_call: TRBV14
cdr3_nt: TGTGCCAGCAGCCAAGTCAACTACGGGATTCCCTACAATGAGCAGTTCTTC
cdr3_aa: CASSQVNYGIPYNEQFF

j_call: TRBJ2-1
clone_size: -
cdr3_length: 15
d_call: TRBD2
v_call: TRBV7-2
cdr3_nt: TGTGCCAGCAGCTTAGATAGGGGACTAGCGAATGAGCAGTTCTTC
cdr3_aa: CASSLDRGLANEQFF

j_call: TRBJ1-1
clone_size: -
cdr3_length: 13
d_call: TRBD1
v_call: TRBV13
cdr3_nt: TGTGCCAGCAGCCTGGCAGGGGGCACTGAAGCTTTCTTT
cdr3_aa: CASSLAGGTEAFF